The 30 T cell receptor beta chains below were found in one sample sequenced in a study of blood T cells in healthy people across ages. Next came a second PCR, run for about 6 to 12 cycles, which used a sample-barcoded 5' primer along with a J-beta primer mix. Each CDR3 protein is one row after TCRdb ran MiXCR on the 5' RACE reads. The sample carries roughly 500,000 distinct CDR3 sequences, approximately 30% recorded once. Sequenced sample: blood. These receptors were taken from an older woman in good health.

The chain links TRBV4-3 to TRBJ1-4; D unresolved. Trimming took off 7 bases at V and 1 base at J, with 13 bases between the two ends. The CDR3 is 15 residues long. Germline CDR1 is LGHNA and CDR2 is YSLEER. The CDR3 DNA sequence: TGCGCCAGCACCCGGACGGGCGAAACTAATGAAAAACTGTTTTTT. Its translation: CASTRTGETNEKLFF.

The sample holds many counts of this clonotype. The chain links TRBV5-6 to TRBJ2-1; D gene unclear. V dropped 4 bases and J dropped 6 bases, with 11 bases sitting between them. Germline V CDR1 and CDR2: SGHDT, YYEEEE. The CDR3 has 13 amino acids. The DNA for the CDR3 is TGTGCCAGCAGCACCGGTCCTCCCAATGAGCAGTTCTTC. Translated, it gives CASSTGPPNEQFF.

There are a few counts of this clonotype. The rearrangement joins TRBV5-6 to TRBJ1-5, with D tentatively TRBD1 (5 bases). Germline V gene data show CDR1 as SGHDT and CDR2 as YYEEEE. The V end lost 4 bases, the J end lost 4 bases, and 15 bases lay between the germline ends. The CDR3 has 15 amino acids. Here the CDR3 reads CASSLGTGPNQPQHF. In DNA form, the CDR3 reads TGTGCCAGCAGCCTCGGGACGGGCCCTAATCAGCCCCAGCATTTT.

This clonotype has more than one count but fewer than ten. The chain has TRBV29-1 and TRBJ2-7; either TRBD1 or TRBD2 may supply D (5 bases each). Germline V lookup: CDR1 SQVTM, CDR2 ANQGSEA. This CDR3 region has 12 residues. The germline V and J ends were trimmed by 3 bases and 3 bases, with 9 bases remaining between them. DNA of the CDR3: TGCAGCGTTGATTCGGGGCGCTACGAGCAGTACTTC. This codes for CSVDSGRYEQYF.

This clonotype has just a few counts. Relative to the germline gene, one junction end is altered; a read error may explain this. This chain joins TRBV29-1 and TRBJ2-4; no firm D call. This CDR3 region has 13 residues. CDR1 and CDR2 (germline): SQVTM, ANQGSEA. Here the CDR3 DNA reads TGCGGCGTTGCCCCGGTAGCCAAAAACATTCAGTACTTC. Protein: CGVAPVAKNIQYF. Full variable domain (remainder filled in from reference TRBV29-1 and TRBJ2-4): SAVISQKPSRDICQRGTSLTIQCQVDSQVTMMFWYRQQPGQSLTLIATANQGSEATYESGFVIDKFPISRPNLTFSTLTVSNMSPEDSSIYLCGVAPVAKNIQYFGAGTRLSVL.

This clonotype came up a few times. The chain joins TRBV5-1 to TRBJ1-4, with D uncertain. In germline, CDR1 is SGHRS, CDR2 YFSETQ. CDR3 length equals 15 residues. Between the trimmed V and J ends, which lost 5 bases and 0 bases, there was a span of 11 bases. The CDR3 sequence is CASRGPGATNEKLFF. CDR3 DNA sequence: TGCGCCAGCAGAGGGCCTGGGGCAACTAATGAAAAACTGTTTTTT.

This clonotype showed up just a few times. This chain links TRBV7-9 with TRBJ2-5; TRBD1 agrees at 8 bases. The ends lost 5 bases at V and 2 bases at J; junction bases unmatched: 10. The CDR3 consists of 16 residues. Per the germline V gene, CDR1 is SEHNR and CDR2 is FQNEAQ (reference sequence). Here the CDR3 DNA reads TGTGCCAGCAGCCGACCGGGACAGGTACATCAAGAGACCCAGTACTTC. Its protein product is CASSRPGQVHQETQYF.

The sample holds a few counts of this clonotype. The chain is built from TRBV11-3 and TRBJ1-6; D is possibly TRBD1 (6 bases). The CDR3 is 13 residues long. Trimming took off 7 bases at V and 10 bases at J, with 14 bases between the two ends. Germline CDR1 and CDR2: SGHNT and YENEEA. The CDR3, as DNA: TGTGCCAGCACGCCCCGGGGGCAGTCACCCCTCCACTTT. Translated: CASTPRGQSPLHF.

This clonotype came up a few times. CDR3 amino acids: CASSQGGPDTQYF. CDR3 DNA: TGTGCCAGCAGCCAGGGCGGCCCAGATACGCAGTATTTT. The chain is built from TRBV7-3 and TRBJ2-3; D perhaps matches TRBD1 (5 bases). V gave up 5 bases and J gave up 4 bases, with 10 bases separating them. This CDR3 is 13 amino acids long. Looked up from germline, CDR1 is SGHTA and CDR2 is FQGTGA.

This clonotype was counted between two and nine times. V usage is TRBV6-1 and J usage is TRBJ2-6, with D possibly being TRBD1 or TRBD2 (5 bases each). This CDR3 contains 16 residues. Germline V gene lookup returns CDR1 MNHNS and CDR2 SASEGT. V gave up 11 bases and J gave up 7 bases, with 24 bases separating them. CDR3 DNA: TGTGCCCTACGAGGGGTTCAGATCAGGAAAGCCAACGTCCTGACTTTC. Translation: CALRGVQIRKANVLTF.

This chain connects TRBV21-1 to TRBJ2-5; the table's TRBD1 call for D was not verified on the DNA. TRBV21-1 is classified as a pseudogene. The CDR3 contains 15 residues. The CDR3 here is CASSKGGGRSETQCF. For the CDR3, the DNA is TGTGCCAGCAGCAAAGGTGGGGGTCGGAGCGAGACCCAGTGCTTC.

The J gene is TRBJ1-2, the V gene TRBV6-1, with a weak D call TRBD1 (5 bases). Germline V CDR1 and CDR2: MNHNS, SASEGT. The CDR3 contains 14 residues. Trimming cost V 6 bases and J 5 bases, with 16 bases left between them. For the CDR3, the DNA is TGTGCCAGCAGGGACCCAGGGAGGGTGTATGGCTACACCTTC. Protein sequence: CASRDPGRVYGYTF.

V usage is TRBV5-1 and J usage is TRBJ1-4; D may be TRBD1 (5 bases). The CDR3 runs to 16 residues. Germline CDR1 SGHRS, CDR2 YFSETQ. Trimming pared 4 bases from V and 3 bases from J, leaving 16 bases between. The CDR3 region has the DNA TGCGCCAGCAGCGAGACGGGGCAGGGATCTAATGAAAAACTGTTTTTT. Protein product: CASSETGQGSNEKLFF.

The J gene is TRBJ2-5, the V gene TRBV20-1, with D maybe TRBD2 (5 bases). The CDR3 is 16 residues long. Germline CDR1 DFQATT, CDR2 SNEGSKA (reference sequence). V lost 0 bases and J lost 0, with 14 bases in between. The CDR3 DNA sequence: TGCAGTGCTAGAGATAGGCTAGCAGTAGACCAAGAGACCCAGTACTTC. Its translation is CSARDRLAVDQETQYF.

The chain carries TRBV3-1 and TRBJ1-2; D not certain. The V gene lost 5 bases and the J gene lost 7 bases, with 20 bases spanning the gap. There are 15 residues in the CDR3. Germline V lookup: CDR1 LGHDT, CDR2 YNNKEL (reference sequence). CDR3 in amino acids: CASSAQYSPRSGYTF. The CDR3 DNA reads as TGTGCCAGCAGCGCACAGTATTCCCCTCGGAGTGGCTACACCTTC. Based on the CDR3 plus reference TRBV3-1 and TRBJ1-2, the full variable domain is DTAVSQTPKYLVTQMGNDKSIKCEQNLGHDTMYWYKQDSKKFLKIMFSYNNKELIINETVPNRFSPKSPDKAHLNLHINSLELGDSAVYFCASSAQYSPRSGYTFGSGTRLTVV.

V gene TRBV6-5 combines with J gene TRBJ2-5; weak D call: TRBD1 (6 bases). Per the germline V gene, CDR1 is MNHEY and CDR2 is SVGAGI. V was shortened by 2 bases and J by 3 bases, with 10 bases between the two germline ends. The CDR3 consists of 14 residues. Written as DNA, the CDR3 is TGTGCCAGCAGTTACCTGGACAGAAAAGAGACCCAGTACTTC. It encodes CASSYLDRKETQYF.

The rearrangement uses TRBV7-9 and TRBJ2-3, with D possibly matching TRBD2 (5 bases). The CDR3 consists of 15 residues. CDR1 is SEHNR, CDR2 FQNEAQ, per germline (reference sequence). V was shortened by 1 base and J by 5 bases, with 13 bases between the two germline ends. In nucleotides, the CDR3 is TGTGCCAGCAGCTTAGGGTACGGGGTCGGAGATACGCAGTATTTT. Protein product: CASSLGYGVGDTQYF.

This clonotype was counted a few times. This chain connects TRBV7-2 to TRBJ1-1; possibly TRBD1 for D (6 bases). Germline CDR1 and CDR2: SGHTA and FQGNSA. Trimming took 6 bases from V and 3 from J, leaving 11 bases between them. CDR3 length: 13 amino acids. The CDR3 coding sequence is TGTGCCAGCAGGTCCGGGACACACACTGAAGCTTTCTTT. As protein: CASRSGTHTEAFF.

The V gene is TRBV4-1, the J gene TRBJ2-3, with 9 nucleotides matching TRBD2. Trimming at V came to 4 bases and at J to 1 base, leaving 24 bases not matched to a gene. There are 22 residues in the CDR3. Germline V CDR1 and CDR2: MGHRA, YSYEKL. DNA for the CDR3: TGCGCCAGCAGCCGAGCGCGCGGTATTAGCGGGGGTTCGCGGGATCGCACAGATACGCAGTATTTT. It is translated as CASSRARGISGGSRDRTDTQYF.

The chain combines TRBV7-2 with TRBJ1-2, with a weak D call TRBD1 (5 bases). Germline CDR1 SGHTA, CDR2 FQGNSA. CDR3 length equals 14 residues. Deletions cut 4 bases from V and 4 bases from J, with 13 bases between. The CDR3 nucleotides are TGTGCCAGCAGCTCCCAGACAGTTGTCTATGGCTACACCTTC. Encoded protein: CASSSQTVVYGYTF.

This chain uses TRBV7-9 with TRBJ2-1, with 15 bases aligning to TRBD2. V shed 5 bases and J 8 bases; nucleotides not matched to a gene: 10. The CDR3 covers 17 residues. Germline V gene lookup returns CDR1 SEHNR and CDR2 FQNEAQ (reference sequence). CDR3 sequence: CASSPRTSGGAVYEQFF. In DNA, the CDR3 is TGTGCCAGCAGCCCCCGGACTAGCGGGGGGGCAGTCTATGAGCAGTTCTTC.

V usage is TRBV7-9 and J usage is TRBJ1-6; 7 bases match TRBD1. With 3 bases clipped from V and 3 bases from J, the junction kept 2 bases outside the gene matches. The CDR3 totals 15 residues. Germline V lookup: CDR1 SEHNR, CDR2 FQNEAQ (reference sequence). The DNA for the CDR3 is TGTGCCAGCAGCTTCTGGACAGGCTATAATTCACCCCTCCACTTT. Its translation is CASSFWTGYNSPLHF.

The chain has TRBV29-1 and TRBJ2-2; D is possibly TRBD1 or TRBD2 (6 bases each). The V end was cut by 6 bases, the J end by 1 base, with 12 bases between. The CDR3 totals 14 residues. CDR1 is SQVTM and CDR2 is ANQGSEA in the germline V gene. This CDR3 reads CSVRGQRNTGELFF. The CDR3 coding sequence is TGCAGCGTCCGGGGGCAGAGGAACACCGGGGAGCTGTTTTTT.

Comment on this clonotype: Mismatch with germline at one junction end may stem from a read error. The rearrangement uses TRBV7-2 and TRBJ1-4; D perhaps matches TRBD1 (6 bases). Germline V gene data show CDR1 as SGHTA and CDR2 as FQGNSA. The CDR3 spans 15 residues. DNA for the CDR3: TGTGCCAGCAGCTTAGCGTCAACCCCAGGGGAAAAACTGCTTTTT. This encodes CASSLASTPGEKLLF.

This clonotype appeared a few times. V is TRBV4-2 and J is TRBJ2-5; no reliable D call. V was shortened by 0 bases and J by 10 bases, with 12 bases between the two germline ends. The CDR3 totals 13 residues. CDR1 and CDR2 (germline): LGHNA, YNFKEQ. The CDR3: CASSQEDRLVQYF. CDR3 in DNA: TGTGCCAGCAGCCAAGAGGATAGGCTGGTCCAGTACTTC.

This clonotype has just one count. The rearrangement links TRBV5-4 to TRBJ1-4; D is ambiguous. This CDR3 spans 15 amino acids. V was pared by 3 bases and J by 8 bases, with 17 bases between. In germline, CDR1 is SGHNT, CDR2 YYREEE (reference sequence). CDR3 sequence: CASSSTTGSGEKLFF. Written as DNA, the CDR3 is TGTGCCAGCAGCTCCACGACGGGTTCGGGAGAAAAACTGTTTTTT.

The V and J genes are TRBV5-1 and TRBJ2-5, with D possibly matching TRBD2 (6 bases). Trimming stripped 2 bases from V and 5 bases from J, with 13 bases between. Per germline, CDR1 SGHRS and CDR2 YFSETQ. This CDR3 comprises 14 residues. CDR3 in DNA: TGCGCCAGCAGCTTAGATAACGCGGGGGAGACCCAGTACTTC. Residues: CASSLDNAGETQYF. Supplemented by reference TRBV5-1 and TRBJ2-5, the full variable domain reads KAGVTQTPRYLIKTRGQQVTLSCSPISGHRSVSWYQQTPGQGLQFLFEYFSETQRNKGNFPGRFSGRQFSNSRSEMNVSTLELGDSALYLCASSLDNAGETQYFGPGTRLLVL.

About this clonotype: One end of the junction is discordant with germline, which a read error may explain. V usage is TRBV20-1 and J usage is TRBJ1-1; D call uncertain. Germline lookup yields CDR1 DFQATT and CDR2 SNEGSKA (reference sequence). The CDR3 is 12 amino acids. The CDR3 loop reads CSARDRGPEAFF. CDR3 in DNA: TGCAGTGCTAGAGACCGCGGCCCTGAGGCTTTCTTT.

This clonotype has only a few counts. The rearrangement uses TRBV5-4 and TRBJ2-1; 7 nucleotides align to TRBD2. TRBJ2-5 explains the end of the DNA better; the J call may be wrong. CDR3 length equals 16 residues. The germline gives CDR1 SGHNT, CDR2 YYREEE (reference sequence). The CDR3 sequence: CASSSPTGAGIETQYF. CDR3 coding DNA: TGTGCCAGCAGCTCACCAACCGGAGCGGGGATTGAGACCCAGTACTTC.

This clonotype has more than one count but fewer than ten. The V gene is TRBV14, the J gene TRBJ2-1; D tentatively fits TRBD1 or TRBD2 (5 bases each). Trimming took off 1 base at V and 3 bases at J, with 13 bases between the two ends. Per germline, CDR1 SGHDN and CDR2 FVKESK. The CDR3 totals 16 residues. The CDR3 DNA reads as TGTGCCAGCAGCCAAGCTTGGAGAGGGGACTACAATGAGCAGTTCTTC. It is translated as CASSQAWRGDYNEQFF. Full variable domain (remainder filled in from reference TRBV14 and TRBJ2-1): EAGVTQFPSHSVIEKGQTVTLRCDPISGHDNLYWYRRVMGKEIKFLLHFVKESKQDESGMPNNRFLAERTGGTYSTLKVQPAELEDSGVYFCASSQAWRGDYNEQFFGPGTRLTVL.